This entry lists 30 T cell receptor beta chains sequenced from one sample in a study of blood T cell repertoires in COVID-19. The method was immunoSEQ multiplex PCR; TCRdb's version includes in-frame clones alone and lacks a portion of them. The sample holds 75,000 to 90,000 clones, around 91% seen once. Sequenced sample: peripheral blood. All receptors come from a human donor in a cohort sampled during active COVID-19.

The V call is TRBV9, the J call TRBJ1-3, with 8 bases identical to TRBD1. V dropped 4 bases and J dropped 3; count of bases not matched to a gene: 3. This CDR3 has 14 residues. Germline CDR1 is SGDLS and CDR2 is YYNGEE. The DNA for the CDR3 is TGTGCCAGCAGCTTAACAGGGGGTGGAAACACCATATATTTT. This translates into CASSLTGGGNTIYF.

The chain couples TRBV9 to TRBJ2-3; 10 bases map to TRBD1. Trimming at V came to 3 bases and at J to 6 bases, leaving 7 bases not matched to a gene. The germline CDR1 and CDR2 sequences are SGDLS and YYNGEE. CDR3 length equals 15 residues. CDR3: CASSDPGQGLDTQYF. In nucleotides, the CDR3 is TGTGCCAGCAGCGATCCGGGACAGGGGCTGGATACGCAGTATTTT. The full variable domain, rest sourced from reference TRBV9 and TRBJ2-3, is DSGVTQTPKHLITATGQRVTLRCSPRSGDLSVYWYQQSLDQGLQFLIQYYNGEERAKGNILERFSAQQFPDLHSELNLSSLELGDSALYFCASSDPGQGLDTQYFGPGTRLTVL.

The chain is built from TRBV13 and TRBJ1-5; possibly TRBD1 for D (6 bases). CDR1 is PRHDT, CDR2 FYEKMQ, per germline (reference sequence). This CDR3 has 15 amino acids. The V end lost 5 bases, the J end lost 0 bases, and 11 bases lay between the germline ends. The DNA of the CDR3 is TGTGCCAGCAGCCGAGGGGGAGCTAGCAATCAGCCCCAGCATTTT. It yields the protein CASSRGGASNQPQHF.

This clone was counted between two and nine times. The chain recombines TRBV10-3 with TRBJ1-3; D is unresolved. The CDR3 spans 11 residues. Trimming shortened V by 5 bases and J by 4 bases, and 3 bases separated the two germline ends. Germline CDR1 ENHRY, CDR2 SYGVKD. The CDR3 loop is CAISLGNTIYF. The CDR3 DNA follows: TGTGCCATCAGTCTGGGAAACACCATATATTTT.

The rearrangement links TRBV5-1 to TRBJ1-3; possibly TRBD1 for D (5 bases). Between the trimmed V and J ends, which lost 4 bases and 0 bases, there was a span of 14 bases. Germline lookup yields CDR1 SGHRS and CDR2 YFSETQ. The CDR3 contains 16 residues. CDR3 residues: CASSLLDTYSGNTIYF. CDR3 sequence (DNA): TGCGCCAGCAGCCTACTGGACACCTACTCTGGAAACACCATATATTTT.

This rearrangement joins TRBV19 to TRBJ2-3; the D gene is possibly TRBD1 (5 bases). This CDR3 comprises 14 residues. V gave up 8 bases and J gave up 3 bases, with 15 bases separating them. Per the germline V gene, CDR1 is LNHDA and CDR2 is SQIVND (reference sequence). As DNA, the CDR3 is TGTGCCAGTCGGCAACAGGTAGGGACAGATACGCAGTATTTT. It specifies CASRQQVGTDTQYF.

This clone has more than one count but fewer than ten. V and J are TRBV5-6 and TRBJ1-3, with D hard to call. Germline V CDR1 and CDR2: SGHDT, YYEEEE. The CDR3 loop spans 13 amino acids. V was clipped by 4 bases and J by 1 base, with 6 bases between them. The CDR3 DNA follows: TGTGCCAGCAGCGTTCGTTCTGGAAACACCATATATTTT. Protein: CASSVRSGNTIYF.

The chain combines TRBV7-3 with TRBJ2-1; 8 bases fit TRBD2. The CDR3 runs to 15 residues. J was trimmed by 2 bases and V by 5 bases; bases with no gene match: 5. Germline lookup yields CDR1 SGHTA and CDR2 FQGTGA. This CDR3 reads CASSASGGTYNEQFF. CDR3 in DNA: TGTGCCAGCAGCGCCAGCGGGGGCACCTACAATGAGCAGTTCTTC.

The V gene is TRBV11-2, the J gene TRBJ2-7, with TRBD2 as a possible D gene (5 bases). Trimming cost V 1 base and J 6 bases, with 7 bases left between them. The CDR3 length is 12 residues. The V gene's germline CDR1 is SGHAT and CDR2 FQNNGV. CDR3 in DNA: TGTGCCAGCAGCTTAGGTGAGGGCGAGCAGTACTTC. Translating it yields CASSLGEGEQYF.

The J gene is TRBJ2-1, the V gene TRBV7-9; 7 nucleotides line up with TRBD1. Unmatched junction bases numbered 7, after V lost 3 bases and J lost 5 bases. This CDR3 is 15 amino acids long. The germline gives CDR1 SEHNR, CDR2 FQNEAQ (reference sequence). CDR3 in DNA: TGTGCCAGCAGCTTGAGCCTTGGGACAGACAATGAGCAGTTCTTC. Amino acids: CASSLSLGTDNEQFF.

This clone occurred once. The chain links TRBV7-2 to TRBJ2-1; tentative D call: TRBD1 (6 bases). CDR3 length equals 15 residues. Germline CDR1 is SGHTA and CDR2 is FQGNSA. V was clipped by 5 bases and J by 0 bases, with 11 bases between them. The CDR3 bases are TGTGCCAGCAGCACCCTAGGGGGCTCCTACAATGAGCAGTTCTTC. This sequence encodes CASSTLGGSYNEQFF.

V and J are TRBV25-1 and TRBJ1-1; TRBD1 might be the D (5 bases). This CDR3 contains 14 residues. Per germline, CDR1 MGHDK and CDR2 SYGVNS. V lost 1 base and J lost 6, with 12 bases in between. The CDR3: CASSESGYWAEAFF. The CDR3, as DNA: TGTGCCAGCAGTGAATCAGGGTATTGGGCTGAAGCTTTCTTT. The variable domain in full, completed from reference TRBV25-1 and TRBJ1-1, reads EADIYQTPRYLVIGTGKKITLECSQTMGHDKMYWYQQDPGMELHLIHYSYGVNSTEKGDLSSESTVSRIRTEHFPLTLESARPSHTSQYLCASSESGYWAEAFFGQGTRLTVV.

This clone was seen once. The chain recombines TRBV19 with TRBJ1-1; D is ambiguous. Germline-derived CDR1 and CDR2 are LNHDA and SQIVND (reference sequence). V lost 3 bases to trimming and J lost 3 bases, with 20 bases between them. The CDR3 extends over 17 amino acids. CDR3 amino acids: CASSISVGRGYDTEAFF. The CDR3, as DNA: TGTGCCAGTAGTATTTCCGTCGGGCGGGGATACGACACTGAAGCTTTCTTT.

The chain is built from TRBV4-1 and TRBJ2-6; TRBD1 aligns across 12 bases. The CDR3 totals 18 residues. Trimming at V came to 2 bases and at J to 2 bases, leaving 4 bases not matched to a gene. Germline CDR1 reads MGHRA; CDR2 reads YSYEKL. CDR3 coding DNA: TGCGCCAGCAGCCAACCGGGACAGGGGGCGACTGGGGCCAACGTCCTGACTTTC. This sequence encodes CASSQPGQGATGANVLTF.

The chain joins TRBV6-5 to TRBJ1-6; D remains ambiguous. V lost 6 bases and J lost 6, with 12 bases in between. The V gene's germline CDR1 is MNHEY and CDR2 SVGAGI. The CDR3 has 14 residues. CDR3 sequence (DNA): TGTGCCAGCAGCCTGACAAGTGCTAATTCACCCCTCCACTTT. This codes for CASSLTSANSPLHF.

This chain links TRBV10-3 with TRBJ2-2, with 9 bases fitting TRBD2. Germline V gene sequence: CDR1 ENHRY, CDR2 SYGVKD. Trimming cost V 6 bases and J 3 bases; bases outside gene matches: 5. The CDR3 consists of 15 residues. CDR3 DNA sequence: TGTGCCATCAGGGGGACTAGCACGGACACCGGGGAGCTGTTTTTT. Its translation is CAIRGTSTDTGELFF.

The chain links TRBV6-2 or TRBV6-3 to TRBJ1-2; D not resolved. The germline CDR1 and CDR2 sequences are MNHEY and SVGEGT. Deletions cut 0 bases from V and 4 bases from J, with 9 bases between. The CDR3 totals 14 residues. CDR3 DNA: TGTGCCAGCAGTTACTCGGGCAGCGGCTATGGCTACACCTTC. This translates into CASSYSGSGYGYTF.

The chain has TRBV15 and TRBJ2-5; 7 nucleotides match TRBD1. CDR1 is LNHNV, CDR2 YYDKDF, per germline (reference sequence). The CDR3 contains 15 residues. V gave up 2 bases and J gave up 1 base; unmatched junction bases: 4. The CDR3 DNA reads TGTGCCACCAGCAGATGGGGGACAGTCCAAGAGACCCAGTACTTC. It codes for CATSRWGTVQETQYF.

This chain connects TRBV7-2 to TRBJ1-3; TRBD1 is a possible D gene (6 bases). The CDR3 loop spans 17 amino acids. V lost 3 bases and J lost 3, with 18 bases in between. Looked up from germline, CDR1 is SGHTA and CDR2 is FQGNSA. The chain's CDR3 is CASSLVWGPSGGNTIYF. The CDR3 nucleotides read TGTGCCAGCAGCTTGGTCTGGGGGCCTTCTGGTGGAAACACCATATATTTT.

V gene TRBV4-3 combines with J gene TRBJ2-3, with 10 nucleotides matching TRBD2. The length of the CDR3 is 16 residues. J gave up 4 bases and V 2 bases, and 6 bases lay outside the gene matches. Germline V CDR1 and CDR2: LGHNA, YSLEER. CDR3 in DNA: TGCGCCAGCAGCCAACTACTAGCGGGGAAAGCAGATACGCAGTATTTT. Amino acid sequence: CASSQLLAGKADTQYF.

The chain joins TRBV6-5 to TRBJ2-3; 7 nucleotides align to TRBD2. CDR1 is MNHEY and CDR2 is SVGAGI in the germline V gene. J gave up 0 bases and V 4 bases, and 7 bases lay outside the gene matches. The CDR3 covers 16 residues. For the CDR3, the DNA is TGTGCCAGCAGTTCGACTAGCAGACTTAGCACAGATACGCAGTATTTT. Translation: CASSSTSRLSTDTQYF.

CDR3 protein: CASSLLYGAGATDTQYF. CDR3 bases: TGTGCCAGCAGCTTACTATACGGGGCGGGGGCGACAGATACGCAGTATTTT. V gene TRBV3-1 (or the pseudogene TRBV3-2) combines with J gene TRBJ2-3, with TRBD2 as a possible D gene (7 bases). V lost 5 bases and J 3 bases, leaving 21 bases between the germline ends. CDR3 length equals 17 residues. From germline, CDR1 is LGHDT and CDR2 YNNKEL (reference sequence).

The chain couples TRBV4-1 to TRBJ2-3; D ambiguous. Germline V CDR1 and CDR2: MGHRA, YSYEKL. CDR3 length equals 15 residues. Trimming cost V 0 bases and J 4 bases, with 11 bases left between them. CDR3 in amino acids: CASSQDNANSDTQYF. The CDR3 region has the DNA TGCGCCAGCAGCCAAGATAATGCTAACTCAGATACGCAGTATTTT.

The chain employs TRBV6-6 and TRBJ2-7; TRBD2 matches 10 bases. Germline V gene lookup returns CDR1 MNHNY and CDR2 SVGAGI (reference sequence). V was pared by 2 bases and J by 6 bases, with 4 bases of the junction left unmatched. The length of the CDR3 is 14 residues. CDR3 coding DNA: TGTGCCAGCAGTTACAGCGGGGGGGCCGGCGAGCAGTACTTC. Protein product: CASSYSGGAGEQYF.

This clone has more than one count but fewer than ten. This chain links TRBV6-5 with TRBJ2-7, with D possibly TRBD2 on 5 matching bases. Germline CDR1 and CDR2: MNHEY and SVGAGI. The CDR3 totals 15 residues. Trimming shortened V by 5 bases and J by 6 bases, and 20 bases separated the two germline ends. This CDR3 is CASSTPGSLSGEQYF. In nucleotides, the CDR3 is TGTGCCAGCAGTACTCCGGGATCGTTATCCGGCGAGCAGTACTTC.

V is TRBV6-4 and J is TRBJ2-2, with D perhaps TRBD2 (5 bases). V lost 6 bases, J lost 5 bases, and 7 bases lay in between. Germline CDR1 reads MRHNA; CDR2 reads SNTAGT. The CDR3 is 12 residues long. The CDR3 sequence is CASRRRTGELFF. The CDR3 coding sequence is TGTGCCAGCAGGCGGAGGACCGGGGAGCTGTTTTTT.

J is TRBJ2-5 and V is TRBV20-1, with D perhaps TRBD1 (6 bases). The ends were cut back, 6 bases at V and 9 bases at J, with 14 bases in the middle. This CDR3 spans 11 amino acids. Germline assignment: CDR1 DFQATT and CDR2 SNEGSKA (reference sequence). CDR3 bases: TGCAGTGCGTTAGCGCCAGGGGCCCAGTACTTC. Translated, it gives CSALAPGAQYF.

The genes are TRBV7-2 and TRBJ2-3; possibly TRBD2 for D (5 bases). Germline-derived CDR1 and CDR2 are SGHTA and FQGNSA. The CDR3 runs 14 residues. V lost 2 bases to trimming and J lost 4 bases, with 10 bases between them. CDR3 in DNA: TGTGCCAGCAGCTTAAACGGGGTCCCAGATACGCAGTATTTT. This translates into CASSLNGVPDTQYF.

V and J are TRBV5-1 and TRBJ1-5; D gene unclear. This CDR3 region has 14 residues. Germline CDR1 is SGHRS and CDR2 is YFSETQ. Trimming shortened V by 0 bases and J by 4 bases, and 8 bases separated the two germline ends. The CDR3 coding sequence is TGCGCCAGCAGCTTGGGACACGGTAATCAGCCCCAGCATTTT. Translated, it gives CASSLGHGNQPQHF.

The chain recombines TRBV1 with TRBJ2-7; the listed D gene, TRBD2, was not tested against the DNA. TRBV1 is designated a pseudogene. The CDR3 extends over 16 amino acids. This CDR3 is CTSSRRPAGASYEQYF. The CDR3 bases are TGCACCAGCAGCCGCCGGCCAGCGGGGGCTTCCTACGAGCAGTACTTC.